These 16 T cell receptor beta chains share one sample of origin, sequenced in a study of blood T cell repertoires in COVID-19 (dated by TCRdb to 2020 to 2022). Libraries were built with the immunoSEQ multiplex PCR assay. Imported from immuneACCESS, the table was reduced by TCRdb to in-frame sequences with V and J called. These copies leave out some clones; in studies compared against another copy, an unresolved V gene accounts for under half, and the cause of the remainder is not known. Across this sample there are a few hundred thousand clones, with approximately 85% seen only once. Of the sample, 0.7% to 1% falls within the top ten clones. Input material: peripheral blood. All receptors come from a human donor with COVID-19, enrolled during active disease. The donor label of this sample is uncertain.

The CDR3 loop is CASSKQGSISYEQYF. The DNA of the CDR3 is TGTGCCAGCAGTAAACAGGGCTCGATCTCCTACGAGCAGTACTTC. The chain is built from TRBV6-2 or TRBV6-3 and TRBJ2-7; weak D call: TRBD1 (6 bases). Deletions cut 5 bases from V and 0 bases from J, with 14 bases between. The CDR3 runs 15 residues. Germline V lookup: CDR1 MNHEY, CDR2 SVGEGT.

This chain joins TRBV12-3 or TRBV12-4 and TRBJ1-5, with D possibly TRBD1 on 5 matching bases. The ends were cut back, 1 base at V and 6 bases at J, with 7 bases in the middle. This CDR3 has 13 amino acids. The CDR3 sequence: CASSLGGGQPQHF. In nucleotides, the CDR3 is TGTGCCAGCAGTTTAGGGGGGGGTCAGCCCCAGCATTTT.

DNA for the CDR3: TGTGCCAGCAGTGAATACGGGAGAGACACTGAAGCTTTCTTT. It specifies CASSEYGRDTEAFF. This chain uses TRBV25-1 with TRBJ1-1, with D hard to call. CDR3 length equals 14 residues. The V end lost 0 bases, the J end lost 3 bases, and 8 bases lay between the germline ends. CDR1 MGHDK and CDR2 SYGVNS come from the germline V gene.

The chain links TRBV28 to TRBJ2-5; 10 bases fit TRBD2. The CDR3 covers 16 residues. The germline gives CDR1 MDHEN, CDR2 SYDVKM. Unmatched junction bases numbered 4, after V lost 1 base and J lost 2 bases. The CDR3 region is CASSLYISGRQETQYF. The CDR3, as DNA: TGTGCCAGCAGTTTATATATTAGCGGGAGGCAAGAGACCCAGTACTTC.

This clone appeared a single time. This chain uses TRBV5-1 with TRBJ1-6; D possibly corresponds to TRBD1 (5 bases). The CDR3 totals 15 residues. Trimming removed 0 bases from V and 9 bases from J, with 13 bases in between. Germline values: CDR1 SGHRS, CDR2 YFSETQ. The chain's CDR3 is CASSLDFLGGSPLHF. The CDR3 DNA reads TGCGCCAGCAGCTTGGATTTCTTGGGGGGTTCACCCCTCCACTTT.

The rearrangement uses TRBV30 and TRBJ2-3; TRBD2 is a possible D gene (5 bases). Germline CDR1 is GTSNPN and CDR2 is SVGIG (reference sequence). The CDR3 totals 16 residues. The germline V and J ends were trimmed by 0 bases and 0 bases, with 13 bases remaining between them. CDR3 nucleotide sequence: TGTGCCTGGAGTGTGGGAAACCCGGGGAGCACAGATACGCAGTATTTT. Its translation is CAWSVGNPGSTDTQYF.

This clone appeared a single time. V gene TRBV7-3 combines with J gene TRBJ1-1; weak D call: TRBD1 (6 bases). Per the germline V gene, CDR1 is SGHTA and CDR2 is FQGTGA. This CDR3 spans 12 amino acids. Trimming removed 6 bases at V and 8 bases at J, with 13 bases between. The CDR3 sequence is CASSNPGTEAFF. The CDR3 bases are TGTGCCAGCAGTAACCCCGGGACAGAAGCTTTCTTT.

The rearrangement joins TRBV5-1 to TRBJ2-2; the match to TRBD1 covers 11 bases. CDR3 length: 15 residues. Germline values: CDR1 SGHRS, CDR2 YFSETQ. J lost 0 bases, V lost 9 bases, and 4 bases had no gene match. The DNA of the CDR3 is TGCGCCACCTCGGGACAGGGGGCGAACACCGGGGAGCTGTTTTTT. It is translated as CATSGQGANTGELFF.

The gene calls are TRBV18 and TRBJ2-5; tentatively, D is TRBD1 (5 bases). The CDR3 runs to 15 residues. V shed 0 bases and J shed 3 bases, with 11 bases lying between them. CDR1 and CDR2 (germline): KGHSH, LQKENI. CDR3: CASSPPGLREETQYF. CDR3 sequence (DNA): TGTGCCAGCTCACCACCGGGGCTCCGTGAAGAGACCCAGTACTTC.

The chain is built from TRBV11-2 and TRBJ1-1; the D is unclear. The CDR3 is 14 residues long. From germline, CDR1 is SGHAT and CDR2 FQNNGV. Trimming removed 4 bases at V and 4 bases at J, with 13 bases between. CDR3 DNA sequence: TGTGCCAGCAGCTCCTATTCGTCGGGCACTGAAGCTTTCTTT. Protein product: CASSSYSSGTEAFF. Full variable domain (outside the CDR3, taken from reference TRBV11-2 and TRBJ1-1): EAGVAQSPRYKIIEKRQSVAFWCNPISGHATLYWYQQILGQGPKLLIQFQNNGVVDDSQLPKDRFSAERLKGVDSTLKIQPAKLEDSAVYLCASSSYSSGTEAFFGQGTRLTVV.

The rearrangement uses TRBV7-2 and TRBJ2-2; D ambiguous. The germline CDR1 and CDR2 sequences are SGHTA and FQGNSA. Trimming removed 6 bases at V and 1 base at J, with 9 bases between. The CDR3 has 14 residues. The CDR3 DNA reads TGTGCCAGCAGAGAAACAAGGAACACCGGGGAGCTGTTTTTT. Translating gives CASRETRNTGELFF.

V is TRBV6-5 and J is TRBJ1-6; D unresolved. Germline CDR1 and CDR2: MNHEY and SVGAGI. CDR3 length: 15 amino acids. Trimming left V 6 bases short and J 8 bases short, with 17 bases between. The chain's CDR3 is CASSHPQARDSPLHF. CDR3 DNA sequence: TGTGCCAGCAGCCATCCTCAGGCGAGGGATTCACCCCTCCACTTT.

V gene TRBV5-1 combines with J gene TRBJ2-1; TRBD2 matches at 7 bases. CDR3 size: 14 residues. After removal of 4 bases from V and 8 bases from J, the junction contained 9 bases not matched to a gene. From germline, CDR1 is SGHRS and CDR2 YFSETQ. CDR3 in amino acids: CASSAGTTNDEQFF. The CDR3 region has the DNA TGCGCCAGCAGCGCCGGGACTACCAACGATGAGCAGTTCTTC. Full variable domain (missing parts from reference TRBV5-1 and TRBJ2-1): KAGVTQTPRYLIKTRGQQVTLSCSPISGHRSVSWYQQTPGQGLQFLFEYFSETQRNKGNFPGRFSGRQFSNSRSEMNVSTLELGDSALYLCASSAGTTNDEQFFGPGTRLTVL.

This chain links TRBV14 with TRBJ2-7; D might be TRBD1 (5 bases). Trimming cost V 6 bases and J 2 bases, with 14 bases left between them. CDR1 and CDR2 (germline): SGHDN, FVKESK. The length of the CDR3 is 14 residues. The DNA for the CDR3 is TGTGCCAGCAGTAGGGGCAGGGCAACCTACGAGCAGTACTTC. Amino acids: CASSRGRATYEQYF.

The genes are TRBV5-1 and TRBJ1-2, with 8 bases that match TRBD1. This CDR3 comprises 17 residues. J lost 7 bases, V lost 0 bases, and 14 bases had no gene match. Germline V gives CDR1 SGHRS, CDR2 YFSETQ. The CDR3 coding sequence is TGCGCCAGCAGCTTGGATCCGCTGGACAGGGTCACAGGTGGCTACACCTTC. Protein sequence: CASSLDPLDRVTGGYTF.

The rearrangement joins TRBV10-3 to TRBJ2-3, with 8 positions matching TRBD2. J was trimmed by 7 bases and V by 0 bases; bases with no gene match: 18. Germline CDR1 reads ENHRY; CDR2 reads SYGVKD. The CDR3 runs 19 residues. CDR3 DNA sequence: TGTGCCATCAGTGAGTCGTTTGCCTCCGGGACTAGAGGCGTATATACGCAGTATTTT. This encodes CAISESFASGTRGVYTQYF.